This record looks at one T cell receptor beta chain sequence and its context. The V gene end was trimmed by 0 bases and the J gene end by 2 bases; junction bases not matched to a gene: 13. This CDR3 has 18 amino acids. Germline V CDR1 and CDR2: SGDLS, YYNGEE. This sample is part of a study of blood T cell repertoires in COVID-19. The method was immunoSEQ multiplex PCR; TCRdb's version includes in-frame clones alone and lacks a portion of them. The sample holds over 100,000 clones, about 87% seen once. Source material: peripheral blood. The clonotype was recovered from a woman aged 50 to 60 with acute or convalescent COVID-19. The J gene is TRBJ2-5, the V gene TRBV9, with 7 nucleotides matching TRBD2. CDR3: CASSVGSLFLAEQETQYF. The CDR3 nucleotides read TGTGCCAGCAGCGTAGGCTCCCTCTTTCTAGCGGAACAAGAGACCCAGTACTTC.